A single sample gave rise to the 18 T cell receptor beta chains below, sequenced in a study of blood T cells in healthy people across ages. A sample-barcoded 5' primer and a J-beta primer mix were used in a second PCR of roughly 7 to 12 cycles. TCRdb reprocessed the 5' RACE reads with MiXCR, giving one entry per CDR3 protein. The top ten hold around 25% of the sample, which has approximately 800,000 distinct CDR3 sequences, just over 55% seen once. The sample was blood. Receptor source: a man aged 35-49 years in good health.

The chain combines TRBV20-1 with TRBJ2-3; D might be TRBD2 (5 bases). The CDR3 is 15 residues long. Trimming took off 1 base at V and 3 bases at J, with 14 bases between the two ends. Germline CDR1 DFQATT, CDR2 SNEGSKA (reference sequence). DNA of the CDR3: TGCAGTGCTAGAGGGACGGAGGCCGCTACAGATACGCAGTATTTT. It encodes CSARGTEAATDTQYF.

V gene TRBV27 combines with J gene TRBJ2-5, with TRBD2 matching over 7 bases. The V and J ends lost 0 bases and 5 bases, in that order; junction bases with no gene match: 6. The CDR3 is made up of 15 amino acids. The germline V gene encodes CDR1 MNHEY and CDR2 SMNVEV (reference sequence). The CDR3 spells CASSLSGGVWETQYF. CDR3 nucleotide sequence: TGTGCCAGCAGTTTATCGGGGGGGGTTTGGGAGACCCAGTACTTC.

The chain uses TRBV6-1 and TRBJ2-4; TRBD2 aligns across 9 bases. This CDR3 has 16 residues. CDR1 is MNHNS, CDR2 SASEGT, per germline. The ends lost 4 bases at V and 3 bases at J; junction bases unmatched: 7. CDR3 nucleotides: TGTGCCAGCAGTGGGGGACTAGCTTGGGTCAAAAACATTCAGTACTTC. As protein: CASSGGLAWVKNIQYF.

With respect to this clonotype: A read error may account for a junction end that differs from germline. The chain carries TRBV20-1 and TRBJ1-5; the D is unclear. Germline loops: CDR1 DFQATT, CDR2 SNEGSKA (reference sequence). The CDR3 is 13 amino acids. The CDR3 DNA reads as TGCGGTGCGAGGGAGCAACGCAATCAGCCCCAGCATTTT. It translates to CGAREQRNQPQHF.

The rearrangement joins TRBV7-3 to TRBJ2-7; a weak D match, TRBD2 (6 bases). The V end lost 5 bases, the J end lost 7 bases, and 15 bases lay between the germline ends. Germline V gives CDR1 SGHTA, CDR2 FQGTGA. The CDR3 runs 13 residues. The CDR3 DNA reads TGTGCCAGCAGCCCTGGGCGGGGACCTGAGCAGTACTTC. As protein: CASSPGRGPEQYF.

This clonotype showed up many times. The chain recombines TRBV27 with TRBJ2-1; the match to TRBD2 covers 9 bases. Germline V lookup: CDR1 MNHEY, CDR2 SMNVEV (reference sequence). The V gene end was trimmed by 6 bases and the J gene end by 5 bases; junction bases not matched to a gene: 20. This CDR3 contains 19 residues. The CDR3 nucleotides read TGTGCCAGCAGCACGATTAGATCTCGTTGGGCTAGCGGGGACAATGAGCAGTTCTTC. This translates into CASSTIRSRWASGDNEQFF.

This clonotype was observed once. The J gene is TRBJ2-1, the V gene TRBV9; 13 nucleotides line up with TRBD2. The length of the CDR3 is 18 residues. Germline-derived CDR1 and CDR2 are SGDLS and YYNGEE. With 0 bases clipped from V and 7 bases from J, the junction kept 10 bases outside the gene matches. In DNA form, the CDR3 reads TGTGCCAGCAGCGTAGGACTAGCGGGAGGTCGTACGGGGAATGAGCAGTTCTTC. Amino acid sequence: CASSVGLAGGRTGNEQFF. Full variable domain (outside the CDR3, taken from reference TRBV9 and TRBJ2-1): DSGVTQTPKHLITATGQRVTLRCSPRSGDLSVYWYQQSLDQGLQFLIQYYNGEERAKGNILERFSAQQFPDLHSELNLSSLELGDSALYFCASSVGLAGGRTGNEQFFGPGTRLTVL.

This chain links TRBV3-1 with TRBJ2-3; 10 bases agree with TRBD1. The ends lost 5 bases at V and 2 bases at J; junction bases unmatched: 7. Germline loops: CDR1 LGHDT, CDR2 YNNKEL (reference sequence). This CDR3 is built from 16 residues. The chain's CDR3 is CASSTSTGGLTDTQYF. The CDR3 DNA sequence: TGTGCCAGCAGCACATCGACAGGGGGCCTCACAGATACGCAGTATTTT.

The chain is built from TRBV7-2 and TRBJ2-3; D is perhaps TRBD2 (6 bases). The V gene's germline CDR1 is SGHTA and CDR2 FQGNSA. CDR3 size: 14 residues. V was clipped by 5 bases and J by 4 bases, with 13 bases between them. This chain's CDR3 is CASSDAGLADTQYF. CDR3 nucleotide sequence: TGTGCCAGCAGCGACGCGGGGTTAGCAGATACGCAGTATTTT.

This clonotype was observed a handful of times. The gene calls are TRBV7-9 and TRBJ2-7; maybe TRBD1 (6 bases). This CDR3 is built from 14 residues. Germline CDR1 is SEHNR and CDR2 is FQNEAQ (reference sequence). V was shortened by 6 bases and J by 1 base, with 13 bases between the two germline ends. For the CDR3, the DNA is TGTGCCAGCAGTTCCGACGACAGGTCCTACGAGCAGTACTTC. This sequence encodes CASSSDDRSYEQYF.

In this sample, this clonotype turned up once. The chain has TRBV28 and TRBJ1-2; TRBD1 matches 12 bases. The CDR3 consists of 17 residues. Germline loops: CDR1 MDHEN, CDR2 SYDVKM. V lost 7 bases and J lost 7; bases outside the gene matches: 16. The CDR3 nucleotides are TGTGCCAGCAAACCAAAGCCTCCGGGACAGGGGGCCTCTGGCTACACCTTC. It specifies CASKPKPPGQGASGYTF.

V usage is TRBV6-2 or TRBV6-3 and J usage is TRBJ1-1, with a tentative D call TRBD1 (5 bases). Trimming cost V 8 bases and J 0 bases, with 10 bases left between them. Germline values: CDR1 MNHEY, CDR2 SVGEGT. This CDR3 is 13 amino acids long. Written as DNA, the CDR3 is TGTGCCAGCGAACAGGTCATGAACACTGAAGCTTTCTTT. This encodes CASEQVMNTEAFF.

Worth noting for this clonotype: At one end, the junction sequence differs from germline, possibly due to a read error. CDR3 coding DNA: TGTGGCAGCAGCCCGTGGGCTAGCGGTGCGTCAGATAGCTCCTACGAGCAGTACTTC. Protein sequence: CGSSPWASGASDSSYEQYF. The chain combines TRBV4-2 with TRBJ2-7; 7 nucleotides match TRBD2. CDR1 LGHNA and CDR2 YNFKEQ come from the germline V gene. CDR3 size: 19 residues.

Here the CDR3 reads CASGADRGTEAFF. The CDR3, as DNA: TGTGCTAGCGGCGCGGACAGGGGAACTGAAGCTTTCTTT. This chain links TRBV7-7 with TRBJ1-1; 9 bases match TRBD1. Germline values: CDR1 SSHAT, CDR2 FNYEAQ (reference sequence). The CDR3 totals 13 residues. Combining the CDR3 with reference TRBV7-7 and TRBJ1-1 gives the whole variable domain GAGVSQSPRYKVTKRGQDVTLRCDPISSHATLYWYQQALGQGPEFLTYFNYEAQPDKSGLPSDRFSAERPEGSISTLTIQRTEQRDSAMYRCASGADRGTEAFFGQGTRLTVV.

Comment on this clonotype: The junction departs from germline at one end; a sequencing error may be responsible. The chain couples TRBV28 to TRBJ2-3, with 7 bases identical to TRBD1. This CDR3 region has 13 residues. The germline V gene has CDR1 MDHEN and CDR2 SYDVKM. CDR3 sequence reads: CAGSSSPGGTQYF. CDR3 sequence (DNA): TGTGCCGGCAGTTCCTCCCCAGGGGGTACGCAGTATTTT.

V usage is TRBV6-1 and J usage is TRBJ2-5; D is perhaps TRBD1 or TRBD2 (7 bases each). The germline CDR1 and CDR2 sequences are MNHNS and SASEGT. V was shortened by 6 bases and J by 11 bases, with 40 bases between the two germline ends. This CDR3 is built from 20 residues. The CDR3 DNA reads TGTGCCAGCAGCCAGGGGGTTGGTAGCGGGTATCCCAGCTCCTACAATGAGCAGTACTTC. Its translation is CASSQGVGSGYPSSYNEQYF.

This clonotype has only one observation. This chain connects TRBV6-5 to TRBJ1-1; D remains ambiguous. The CDR3 is 13 amino acids. The germline V gene encodes CDR1 MNHEY and CDR2 SVGAGI. V lost 1 base and J lost 3, with 6 bases in between. The CDR3 nucleotides read TGTGCCAGCAGTTACTTCGATGACACTGAAGCTTTCTTT. Translation gives CASSYFDDTEAFF.

The rearrangement uses TRBV29-1 and TRBJ1-1; D unclear. Germline V gives CDR1 SQVTM, CDR2 ANQGSEA. Deletions cut 7 bases from V and 0 bases from J, with 12 bases between. The CDR3 spans 13 residues. CDR3 residues: CSACLALNTEAFF. The CDR3 region has the DNA TGCAGCGCCTGCTTGGCCTTGAACACTGAAGCTTTCTTT.